The 25 T cell receptor beta chains in this list originate from one sample, sequenced in a study of T cell repertoires in aging, cancer and after chemotherapy. Amplification of TCR beta used genomic DNA extracted from peripheral blood. TRB rearrangements spanning V, D and J were amplified using mixed TRB-A/B primers. TCRdb re-analysed the multiplex PCR reads in MiXCR, keeping a single row per CDR3 protein. The sample includes about 10,000 distinct CDR3 sequences, about 40% seen only once; the top ten take 1.5% to 2%. Material: blood. All receptors come from a human donor in good health.

This clonotype was counted between two and nine times. This chain joins TRBV6-1 and TRBJ2-5; 7 positions agree with TRBD1. Germline V gives CDR1 MNHNS, CDR2 SASEGT. The junction had 13 bases not matched to a gene; V was cut back by 7 bases and J by 2 bases. The CDR3 covers 16 residues. CDR3 nucleotide sequence: TGTGCCAGCATAAGGGGTGGGACAGCGAGACAAGAGACCCAGTACTTC. Translation gives CASIRGGTARQETQYF.

A few counts support this clonotype. V and J are TRBV7-9 and TRBJ1-2; possible D gene TRBD1, 6 bases. Trimming cost V 5 bases and J 1 base, with 14 bases left between them. The CDR3 covers 15 residues. Per the germline V gene, CDR1 is SEHNR and CDR2 is FQNEAQ (reference sequence). CDR3 residues: CASSGRDMYNYGYTF. Here the CDR3 DNA reads TGTGCCAGCAGCGGGCGGGACATGTATAACTATGGCTACACCTTC. The full variable domain, its missing parts supplied by reference TRBV7-9 and TRBJ1-2, is DTGVSQNPRHKITKRGQNVTFRCDPISEHNRLYWYRQTLGQGPEFLTYFQNEAQLEKSRLLSDRFSAERPKGSFSTLEIQRTEQGDSAMYLCASSGRDMYNYGYTFGSGTRLTVV.

The gene calls are TRBV6-5 and TRBJ2-5, with 7 bases that match TRBD1. The CDR3 contains 15 residues. CDR1 and CDR2 from the germline V gene are MNHEY and SVGAGI. With V trimmed by 5 bases and J by 5 bases, 11 bases remained unmatched. CDR3 sequence reads: CASSPGTANGETQYF. CDR3 DNA sequence: TGTGCCAGCAGTCCCGGGACAGCTAACGGGGAGACCCAGTACTTC.

This clonotype was detected a few times. As DNA, the CDR3 is TGTGCCAGCAGCCCGGGACTAGCGAACACCGGGGAGCTGTTTTTT. Its translation is CASSPGLANTGELFF. The rearrangement links TRBV11-2 to TRBJ2-2, with 8 bases fitting TRBD2. The CDR3 has 15 residues. Losses at the gene ends were 5 bases for V and 0 bases for J; bases not matched to a gene: 2. Per the germline V gene, CDR1 is SGHAT and CDR2 is FQNNGV.

For the CDR3, the DNA is TGTGCCAGCAGTTTACGGGGCGACGAGCAGTACGTC. Its protein is CASSLRGDEQYV. The chain links TRBV12-3 or TRBV12-4 to TRBJ2-7; D is tentatively TRBD1 or TRBD2 (5 bases each). V shed 2 bases and J shed 5 bases, with 7 bases lying between them. The length of the CDR3 is 12 residues.

The chain is built from TRBV2 and TRBJ1-2; D may be TRBD1 (5 bases). Trimming removed 7 bases from V and 4 bases from J, with 13 bases in between. CDR1 is SNHLY, CDR2 FYNNEI, per germline. This CDR3 is 13 amino acids long. The CDR3 DNA is TGTGCCAGCACCCGGGACTCTCGCTATGGCTACACCTTC. Translated: CASTRDSRYGYTF.

The genes are TRBV7-9 and TRBJ2-2, with 10 bases aligning to TRBD1. J was trimmed by 4 bases and V by 5 bases; bases with no gene match: 1. Germline CDR1 is SEHNR and CDR2 is FQNEAQ (reference sequence). There are 14 residues in the CDR3. As DNA, the CDR3 is TGTGCCAGCAGCCGACAGGGGGCCACCGGGGAGCTGTTTTTT. This codes for CASSRQGATGELFF.

The J gene is TRBJ1-4, the V gene TRBV12-3 or TRBV12-4; no definite D call. This CDR3 comprises 15 residues. Trimming removed 5 bases at V and 0 bases at J, with 10 bases between. The CDR3 reads CASSKGGATNEKLFF. The DNA of the CDR3 is TGTGCCAGCAGTAAAGGAGGAGCAACTAATGAAAAACTGTTTTTT.

This clonotype came up a few times. V and J are TRBV4-1 and TRBJ1-2, with a possible D match to TRBD1 (6 bases). Per the germline V gene, CDR1 is MGHRA and CDR2 is YSYEKL. V gave up 7 bases and J gave up 4 bases, with 13 bases separating them. The CDR3 spans 13 residues. CDR3 sequence reads: CASNMPGAYGYTF. CDR3 sequence (DNA): TGCGCCAGCAATATGCCGGGGGCCTATGGCTACACCTTC.

V gene TRBV6-6 combines with J gene TRBJ2-2; D is unresolved. Germline CDR1 is MNHNY and CDR2 is SVGAGI (reference sequence). The CDR3 runs 12 residues. CDR3 protein: CALAVSSGELFF. The CDR3 DNA reads as TGTGCATTGGCCGTTTCCTCCGGGGAGCTGTTTTTT.

The chain is built from TRBV6-6 and TRBJ2-1; a weak D match, TRBD1 (6 bases). CDR1 and CDR2 (germline): MNHNY, SVGAGI (reference sequence). This CDR3 is built from 15 residues. Trimming pared 7 bases from V and 4 bases from J, leaving 17 bases between. CDR3 nucleotides: TGTGCCAGCACCAACCTCCCTGGACAGTACAATGAGCAGTTCTTC. It encodes CASTNLPGQYNEQFF.

The gene calls are TRBV27 and TRBJ2-1, with D maybe TRBD1 (5 bases). Trimming removed 2 bases at V and 6 bases at J, with 11 bases between. Looked up from germline, CDR1 is MNHEY and CDR2 is SMNVEV (reference sequence). This CDR3 is built from 14 residues. The CDR3 nucleotides are TGTGCCAGCAGTTTAAAGGGGATGGGCAATGAGCAGTTCTTC. Translation gives CASSLKGMGNEQFF.

The V and J genes are TRBV6-5 and TRBJ1-5; D remains unclear. V was trimmed by 6 bases and J by 4 bases, leaving 16 bases between them. The CDR3 spans 15 residues. From germline, CDR1 is MNHEY and CDR2 SVGAGI. The CDR3 coding sequence is TGTGCCAGCAGCCCCGGCCAAACCCGTAATCAGCCCCAGCATTTT. Amino acids: CASSPGQTRNQPQHF.

V is TRBV19 and J is TRBJ2-1, with 8 bases identical to TRBD2. Germline loops: CDR1 LNHDA, CDR2 SQIVND (reference sequence). The CDR3 has 12 amino acids. Trimming cost V 8 bases and J 4 bases; bases outside gene matches: 1. The CDR3 DNA reads as TGTGCCAGTCGGGAGGGGTACAATGAGCAGTTCTTC. Translated: CASREGYNEQFF.

The chain combines TRBV12-3 or TRBV12-4 with TRBJ2-2; 9 bases fit TRBD2. The CDR3 runs to 15 residues. The junction had 4 bases not matched to a gene; V was cut back by 3 bases and J by 5 bases. DNA for the CDR3: TGTGCCAGCAGTTTTTGGCTAGCGGGGACCGGGGAGCTGTTTTTT. Translating gives CASSFWLAGTGELFF.

The chain uses TRBV29-1 and TRBJ1-1, with D possibly TRBD1 on 5 matching bases. The CDR3 has 12 residues. The germline V and J ends were trimmed by 4 bases and 5 bases, with 11 bases remaining between them. Germline V gene lookup returns CDR1 SQVTM and CDR2 ANQGSEA. DNA for the CDR3: TGCAGCGTTGGACTCCGGGGGACTGAAGCTTTCTTT. Translating gives CSVGLRGTEAFF.

The chain carries TRBV18 and TRBJ1-2; 10 bases align to TRBD1. The V gene end was trimmed by 3 bases and the J gene end by 4 bases; junction bases not matched to a gene: 8. From germline, CDR1 is KGHSH and CDR2 LQKENI. The CDR3 is 16 residues long. CDR3 residues: CASSPTGTGVAYGYTF. CDR3 bases: TGTGCCAGCTCACCCACCGGGACAGGGGTGGCCTATGGCTACACCTTC. The full variable domain, with the rest looked up from reference TRBV18 and TRBJ1-2, is NAGVMQNPRHLVRRRGQEARLRCSPMKGHSHVYWYRQLPEEGLKFMVYLQKENIIDESGMPKERFSAEFPKEGPSILRIQQVVRGDSAAYFCASSPTGTGVAYGYTFGSGTRLTVV.

This clonotype has only a few counts. DNA of the CDR3: TGTGCCAGCAGAGGGACAGTCCGTAAAGCCGAGCAGTACTTC. Translation gives CASRGTVRKAEQYF. The chain recombines TRBV6-5 with TRBJ2-7, with 7 bases identical to TRBD1. Germline CDR1 is MNHEY and CDR2 is SVGAGI. This CDR3 has 14 amino acids. J gave up 6 bases and V 6 bases, and 11 bases lay outside the gene matches.

This clonotype was counted between two and nine times. This rearrangement joins TRBV12-3 or TRBV12-4 to TRBJ1-3; no clear D. CDR3 size: 15 residues. The germline V and J ends were trimmed by 1 base and 0 bases, with 7 bases remaining between them. The CDR3 sequence: CASSLGRGSGNTIYF. CDR3 in DNA: TGTGCCAGCAGTTTAGGCCGAGGCTCTGGAAACACCATATATTTT.

V is TRBV5-6 and J is TRBJ1-5; a possible D gene is TRBD1 (5 bases). This CDR3 spans 16 amino acids. Per the germline V gene, CDR1 is SGHDT and CDR2 is YYEEEE. Trimming left V 0 bases short and J 2 bases short, with 12 bases between. The CDR3 nucleotides are TGTGCCAGCAGCTTGGTGGGGGGATCCGGCAATCAGCCCCAGCATTTT. Amino acids: CASSLVGGSGNQPQHF.

This clonotype appeared once. The rearrangement uses TRBV7-2 and TRBJ2-2; 12 bases match TRBD1. This CDR3 is built from 15 residues. The junction had 3 bases not matched to a gene; V was cut back by 6 bases and J by 4 bases. The germline V gene has CDR1 SGHTA and CDR2 FQGNSA. The CDR3 nucleotides are TGTGCCAGCAGTGGGACAGGGGGCTTCACCGGGGAGCTGTTTTTT. Translated: CASSGTGGFTGELFF.

This chain links TRBV20-1 with TRBJ1-1, with D perhaps TRBD1 (5 bases). Germline V gene sequence: CDR1 DFQATT, CDR2 SNEGSKA (reference sequence). Trimming removed 5 bases at V and 1 base at J, with 17 bases between. The CDR3 totals 15 residues. The CDR3 nucleotides read TGCAGTGCTCGTATTACGGGGAGGGGGAACACTGAAGCTTTCTTT. This translates into CSARITGRGNTEAFF.

V is TRBV24-1 and J is TRBJ2-3; 12 bases match TRBD1. Germline CDR1 is KGHDR and CDR2 is SFDVKD. The ends lost 2 bases at V and 4 bases at J; junction bases unmatched: 3. The CDR3 is 16 residues long. CDR3 in DNA: TGTGCCACCAGTGATTCCGGGACAGGGGGCCCAGATACGCAGTATTTT. It is translated as CATSDSGTGGPDTQYF.

The chain uses TRBV30 and TRBJ1-6; TRBD1 might be the D (5 bases). The CDR3 totals 15 residues. CDR1 and CDR2 from the germline V gene are GTSNPN and SVGIG (reference sequence). Trimming shortened V by 3 bases and J by 9 bases, and 18 bases separated the two germline ends. In DNA, the CDR3 is TGTGCCTGGAGCGAGAGTGACAGAGAGGTTTCACCCCTCCACTTT. This translates into CAWSESDREVSPLHF.

The V gene is TRBV7-9, the J gene TRBJ1-1; TRBD1 might be the D (5 bases). The CDR3 covers 14 residues. Germline CDR1 SEHNR, CDR2 FQNEAQ (reference sequence). V lost 3 bases to trimming and J lost 1 base, with 9 bases between them. CDR3 in amino acids: CASSFQGPNTEAFF. The CDR3 DNA reads TGTGCCAGCAGCTTTCAGGGACCGAACACTGAAGCTTTCTTT.